The sample holds one count of the clone carrying this TCR beta chain. Its antigen is not known. The CDR3 totals 14 residues. Per germline, CDR1 GTSNPN and CDR2 SVGIG (reference sequence). V lost 2 bases and J lost 7, with 14 bases in between. Preparing the TCRbeta library involved the use of unique molecular identifiers. TCRdb processed the PCR reads anew with MiXCR; each CDR3 protein has one entry. The table shows around 500,000 distinct CDR3 sequences, with about 21% occurring only once. This specimen comes from a study of T-cell reconstitution after alpha-beta-depleted transplantation in children. Study-level points and caveats: Diversity of TCRbeta at day 60 was high in some patients, arising from surviving recipient T cells and thymic progenitors.

The origin of this receptor is a boy under two years old who had a stem cell transplant for acute myeloid leukemia, so the T cells may come from the graft donor. The sequencing here drew on PBMCs, mostly from graft donor cells, taken 360 days after TCRalphabeta/CD19-depleted stem cell transplant. The gene calls are TRBV30 and TRBJ2-2; no clear D gene. The CDR3 reads CAWSRLTSGGELFF. The CDR3 nucleotides are TGTGCCTGGAGTCGGCTAACCTCGGGCGGGGAGCTGTTTTTT. The variable domain in full, with the rest retrieved from reference TRBV30 and TRBJ2-2, is SQTIHQWPATLVQPVGSPLSLECTVEGTSNPNLYWYRQAAGRGLQLLFYSVGIGQISSEVPQNLSASRPQDRQFILSSKKLLLSDSGFYLCAWSRLTSGGELFFGEGSRLTVL.